The sequence of this T cell receptor (beta chain) was determined in a study of blood T cells in healthy people across ages. Primed by a sample-barcoded 5' primer and a J-beta primer mix, a second PCR proceeded for about 6 to 11 cycles. TCRdb re-called the 5' RACE reads through MiXCR, storing one row per CDR3 protein. The sample lists fewer than 2,000,000 distinct CDR3 sequences; more than 35% were seen once. At least 6 million PBMCs were isolated per sample. The CDR3 loop spans 16 amino acids. Germline V gene data show CDR1 as DFQATT and CDR2 as SNEGSKA (reference sequence). This chain links TRBV20-1 with TRBJ2-5, with D perhaps TRBD2 (5 bases). TRBJ2-7 matches the DNA end more closely, so the J call is doubtful. Input material: blood. This clonotype originated in a human donor in good health. The CDR3 sequence: CSARARGELPPYEQYF. For the CDR3, the DNA is TGCAGTGCTAGAGCTCGTGGGGAGCTACCACCCTACGAGCAGTACTTC.